A single TCR beta chain is shown here with its context. Antigen: not known. This entry comes from a study of T-cell memory formation after mild COVID-19. General study results and limits: Contracting clones from day 15 to 85 showed balanced CD4/CD8; later expanders favored CD4+. The appearance of some responding clones in pre-infection memory suggested that cross-reactive memory joined. Mostly located in CM and EM were contracting CD4+ clones, with contracting CD8+ clones located in EMRA.

From the 5' RACE reads, TCRdb called clonotypes with MiXCR, one entry per CDR3 protein. The sample shows roughly 350,000 distinct CDR3 sequences, around 27% of them seen only once. Germline CDR1 reads SQVTM; CDR2 reads ANQGSEA. The CDR3 sequence is 14 residues long. J lost 8 bases, V lost 7 bases, and 14 bases had no gene match. The chain links TRBV29-1 to TRBJ2-1, with 7 positions matching TRBD1. The origin of this receptor is an adult woman who had mild COVID-19 (a few samples of this study predate the infection). Cell type and time point are not known. The sequenced sample was PBMCs or a T cell subset sorted from them (not recorded which). CDR3 protein: CSGEGGRIFDEQFF. DNA for the CDR3: TGCAGCGGGGAAGGGGGCCGGATTTTTGATGAGCAGTTCTTC.